A single sample is the source of the 32 T cell receptor beta chains below, sequenced in a study of blood T cell repertoires in COVID-19 (dated by TCRdb to about 2020). Library construction relied on the immunoSEQ multiplex PCR assay. In its TCRdb copy, this immuneACCESS table keeps in-frame sequences only and misses some clones. Where compared with another copy, unresolved V genes explain less than half of these, and the others have no known cause. The sample contains 200,000 to 250,000 clones, approximately 87% of them found a single time. The ten largest clones add up to around 2.2% of the sample. Sample: peripheral blood. These receptors originate from a woman between 50 and 59 years old with acute or convalescent COVID-19.

The V and J genes are TRBV7-2 and TRBJ2-5, with 8 nucleotides matching TRBD2. Losses at the gene ends were 2 bases for V and 2 bases for J; bases not matched to a gene: 4. Germline V gives CDR1 SGHTA, CDR2 FQGNSA. This CDR3 comprises 15 residues. The CDR3 DNA is TGTGCCAGCAGCTTATTCGGGGGGGCTCAAGAGACCCAGTACTTC. As protein: CASSLFGGAQETQYF.

As DNA, the CDR3 is TGTGCCACCAGTGGTTCGGGGACAGCTGATGGCTACACCTTC. Protein product: CATSGSGTADGYTF. The chain couples TRBV24-1 to TRBJ1-2; TRBD1 agrees at 7 bases. V shed 5 bases and J 6 bases; nucleotides not matched to a gene: 8. The CDR3 extends over 14 amino acids. Germline loops: CDR1 KGHDR, CDR2 SFDVKD.

The chain recombines TRBV4-1 with TRBJ1-1; D ambiguous. This CDR3 has 14 amino acids. V shed 1 base and J shed 1 base, with 7 bases lying between them. Germline V lookup: CDR1 MGHRA, CDR2 YSYEKL. The CDR3 nucleotides read TGCGCCAGCAGCCAAGTAACAGCGAACACTGAAGCTTTCTTT. It specifies CASSQVTANTEAFF.

The V gene is TRBV4-1, the J gene TRBJ1-4; D possibly corresponds to TRBD1 (6 bases). V was cut by 5 bases and J by 7 bases, with 17 bases left in between. There are 15 residues in the CDR3. Germline assignment: CDR1 MGHRA and CDR2 YSYEKL. CDR3 bases: TGCGCCAGCAGCTTCGACCGGGACACTGGTGAAAAACTGTTTTTT. This gives the protein CASSFDRDTGEKLFF.

The rearrangement joins TRBV2 to TRBJ1-6; 10 bases fit TRBD1. The CDR3 has 15 amino acids. Germline trimming cut 6 bases from V and 6 bases from J; bases unmatched to any gene: 5. Per germline, CDR1 SNHLY and CDR2 FYNNEI. CDR3 region: CASSGQGGGNSPLHF. The CDR3 nucleotides read TGTGCCAGCAGCGGACAGGGGGGAGGTAATTCACCCCTCCACTTT. Together with reference TRBV2 and TRBJ1-6, the CDR3 gives the full variable domain: EPEVTQTPSHQVTQMGQEVILRCVPISNHLYFYWYRQILGQKVEFLVSFYNNEISEKSEIFDDQFSVERPDGSNFTLKIRSTKLEDSAMYFCASSGQGGGNSPLHFGNGTRLTVT.

The chain has TRBV24-1 and TRBJ2-2, with D possibly matching TRBD1 (5 bases). The ends were cut back, 3 bases at V and 5 bases at J, with 9 bases in the middle. This CDR3 contains 14 residues. The germline CDR1 and CDR2 sequences are KGHDR and SFDVKD. The CDR3: CATSDVRGTGELFF. The CDR3 nucleotides are TGTGCCACCAGTGATGTTAGGGGTACCGGGGAGCTGTTTTTT.

The chain recombines TRBV6-4 with TRBJ2-1; no clear D. The CDR3 length is 14 residues. V was cut by 6 bases and J by 9 bases, with 18 bases left in between. Germline V gene data show CDR1 as MRHNA and CDR2 as SNTAGT. CDR3 in amino acids: CASSPATYVGEQFF. For the CDR3, the DNA is TGTGCCAGCAGCCCCGCGACTTACGTGGGTGAGCAGTTCTTC.

A remark on this clone: The junction does not match germline at one end; this may be a read error. This chain uses TRBV11-2 with TRBJ1-2, with no clear D. Germline CDR1 and CDR2: SGHAT and FQNNGV. This CDR3 has 14 amino acids. CDR3 DNA sequence: TGTGTCAGCAGCTTAGATCGGGTTAACTATGGCTACACCTTC. Protein product: CVSSLDRVNYGYTF.

This clone was observed a few times. The V and J genes are TRBV25-1 and TRBJ2-3, with TRBD2 as a possible D gene (7 bases). Between the trimmed V and J ends, which lost 1 base and 4 bases, there was a span of 21 bases. Germline V lookup: CDR1 MGHDK, CDR2 SYGVNS. CDR3 length equals 18 residues. The CDR3, as DNA: TGTGCCAGCAGTGAATCGTTAGGGGGAGGGGTACTTCCAGATACGCAGTATTTT. Translation: CASSESLGGGVLPDTQYF.

The V call is TRBV7-8, the J call TRBJ2-1; D might be TRBD1 (6 bases). This CDR3 region has 14 residues. Between the trimmed V and J ends, which lost 5 bases and 4 bases, there was a span of 12 bases. Germline V gene data show CDR1 as SGHVS and CDR2 as FQNEAQ. CDR3 loop: CASSPLQGYNEQFF. The DNA for the CDR3 is TGTGCCAGCAGCCCCCTTCAGGGGTACAATGAGCAGTTCTTC.

The chain links TRBV11-2 to TRBJ1-1, with TRBD1 as a possible D gene (6 bases). The CDR3 totals 14 residues. CDR1 and CDR2 (germline): SGHAT, FQNNGV. Deletions cut 0 bases from V and 6 bases from J, with 11 bases between. The CDR3 sequence is CASSLDMGASEAFF. CDR3 sequence (DNA): TGTGCCAGCAGCTTAGATATGGGGGCCTCTGAAGCTTTCTTT.

The chain carries TRBV2 and TRBJ1-2; no definite D call. With 2 bases removed from V and 5 bases from J, the gap between germline ends came to 6 bases. CDR3 length equals 12 residues. Germline V gene lookup returns CDR1 SNHLY and CDR2 FYNNEI. CDR3: CASSERAYGYTF. The CDR3 nucleotides are TGTGCCAGCAGTGAACGAGCGTATGGCTACACCTTC.

The chain is built from TRBV27 and TRBJ2-3; 8 bases agree with TRBD2. The germline V gene has CDR1 MNHEY and CDR2 SMNVEV (reference sequence). The CDR3 runs to 17 residues. V shed 0 bases and J 4 bases; nucleotides not matched to a gene: 9. Here the CDR3 DNA reads TGTGCCAGCAGTTTATCCTTATCAGGACTAGCCGCAGATACGCAGTATTTT. This sequence encodes CASSLSLSGLAADTQYF.

This chain joins TRBV6-4 and TRBJ2-7; D is perhaps TRBD1 (5 bases). CDR1 and CDR2 (germline): MRHNA, SNTAGT. V was pared by 7 bases and J by 5 bases, with 15 bases between. This CDR3 contains 13 residues. The CDR3 spells CASIGGAFNEQYF. The CDR3 DNA reads as TGTGCCAGCATAGGTGGGGCGTTCAACGAGCAGTACTTC.

The V and J genes are TRBV6-2 or TRBV6-3 and TRBJ1-1; 9 bases are a match to TRBD1. CDR1 is MNHEY and CDR2 is SVGEGT in the germline V gene. J was trimmed by 0 bases and V by 0 bases; bases with no gene match: 17. CDR3 length: 21 amino acids. As DNA, the CDR3 is TGTGCCAGCAGTTACTCGGAGTGGAGCCCCGGGACAGGGAGAGTGAACACTGAAGCTTTCTTT. Amino acids: CASSYSEWSPGTGRVNTEAFF.

The chain couples TRBV5-4 to TRBJ2-2, with 7 positions matching TRBD1. This CDR3 comprises 14 residues. Per germline, CDR1 SGHNT and CDR2 YYREEE (reference sequence). With 5 bases clipped from V and 4 bases from J, the junction kept 5 bases outside the gene matches. CDR3 loop: CASRGGFGTGELFF. The CDR3 DNA reads TGTGCCAGCAGAGGGGGCTTCGGCACCGGGGAGCTGTTTTTT.

The rearrangement links TRBV12-3 or TRBV12-4 to TRBJ2-7, with TRBD2 as a possible D gene (5 bases). V shed 5 bases and J shed 3 bases, with 11 bases lying between them. The CDR3 loop spans 13 amino acids. DNA of the CDR3: TGTGCCAGCAGTCCAATTAGCGTCTACGAGCAGTACTTC. This sequence encodes CASSPISVYEQYF.

J is TRBJ1-3 and V is TRBV20-1; D is unclear. Trimming took off 3 bases at V and 0 bases at J, with 12 bases between the two ends. Germline lookup yields CDR1 DFQATT and CDR2 SNEGSKA (reference sequence). The CDR3 is made up of 15 amino acids. The CDR3 loop is CSASPYLSSGNTIYF. The CDR3 region has the DNA TGCAGTGCTAGTCCGTACCTGAGCTCTGGAAACACCATATATTTT.

This clone was counted a few times. V gene TRBV6-5 combines with J gene TRBJ2-7, with TRBD2 matching over 10 bases. The CDR3 covers 16 residues. V shed 0 bases and J 2 bases; nucleotides not matched to a gene: 4. Per germline, CDR1 MNHEY and CDR2 SVGAGI. CDR3 coding DNA: TGTGCCAGCAGTTACTCCCGCACTAGCGGGACCTACGAGCAGTACTTC. It is translated as CASSYSRTSGTYEQYF.

The J gene is TRBJ2-7, the V gene TRBV29-1; 7 nucleotides agree with TRBD1. CDR1 is SQVTM and CDR2 is ANQGSEA in the germline V gene. V lost 4 bases and J lost 1; bases outside the gene matches: 4. The CDR3 sequence is 13 residues long. In DNA, the CDR3 is TGCAGCGTTGGACAGGGTCTTTCCTACGAGCAGTACTTC. Its protein is CSVGQGLSYEQYF.

The rearrangement joins TRBV7-2 to TRBJ2-1, with D maybe TRBD1 (7 bases). V lost 9 bases and J lost 0, with 9 bases in between. This CDR3 comprises 13 residues. CDR1 SGHTA and CDR2 FQGNSA come from the germline V gene. The CDR3 DNA is TGTGCCAGTCAGGGGGGCTCCTACAATGAGCAGTTCTTC. As protein: CASQGGSYNEQFF.

This sequence joins TRBV15 and TRBJ2-5, with D uncertain. This CDR3 contains 11 residues. Germline loops: CDR1 LNHNV, CDR2 YYDKDF (reference sequence). The ends were cut back, 6 bases at V and 4 bases at J, with 6 bases in the middle. The CDR3: CATSTGETQYF. Written as DNA, the CDR3 is TGTGCCACCAGTACGGGAGAGACCCAGTACTTC.

The chain recombines TRBV6-7 with TRBJ2-2; D is uncertain. TRBV6-7 is known as an ORF, though its function is uncertain. V lost 8 bases, J lost 1 base, and 11 bases lay in between. The CDR3 has 14 residues. This chain's CDR3 is CASAAPGNTGELFF. The DNA of the CDR3 is TGTGCCAGCGCCGCACCAGGGAACACCGGGGAGCTGTTTTTT.

The rearrangement joins TRBV19 to TRBJ2-3; D call uncertain. This CDR3 comprises 14 residues. Germline loops: CDR1 LNHDA, CDR2 SQIVND (reference sequence). V shed 0 bases and J shed 7 bases, with 11 bases lying between them. In nucleotides, the CDR3 is TGTGCCAGTAGTATAGACAACCAGTTATATACGCAGTATTTT. It is translated as CASSIDNQLYTQYF.

The chain uses TRBV5-1 and TRBJ1-1; 7 nucleotides agree with TRBD1. Germline CDR1 reads SGHRS; CDR2 reads YFSETQ. Trimming removed 4 bases from V and 3 bases from J; junction bases left unmatched: 9. The CDR3 loop spans 15 amino acids. The chain's CDR3 is CASSVQTGYDTEAFF. Written as DNA, the CDR3 is TGCGCCAGCAGCGTACAGACAGGGTACGACACTGAAGCTTTCTTT. Based on the CDR3 plus reference TRBV5-1 and TRBJ1-1, the full variable domain is KAGVTQTPRYLIKTRGQQVTLSCSPISGHRSVSWYQQTPGQGLQFLFEYFSETQRNKGNFPGRFSGRQFSNSRSEMNVSTLELGDSALYLCASSVQTGYDTEAFFGQGTRLTVV.

The V call is TRBV10-3, the J call TRBJ1-2, with unresolved D. Germline V gene sequence: CDR1 ENHRY, CDR2 SYGVKD. V gave up 3 bases and J gave up 3 bases, with 8 bases separating them. This CDR3 contains 13 residues. CDR3 in DNA: TGTGCCATCAGTGATGGCGGGTACTATGGCTACACCTTC. The encoded protein is CAISDGGYYGYTF.

The chain has TRBV5-1 and TRBJ1-1; a weak D match, TRBD1 (5 bases). CDR3 length equals 15 residues. V shed 1 base and J shed 4 bases, with 14 bases lying between them. Germline V gene sequence: CDR1 SGHRS, CDR2 YFSETQ. Here the CDR3 DNA reads TGCGCCAGCAGCTTGCGGGAGGGGTTAGGCACTGAAGCTTTCTTT. Protein product: CASSLREGLGTEAFF.

Only a few counts were recorded for this clone. The V and J genes are TRBV7-9 and TRBJ2-7; TRBD1 matches at 7 bases. Germline assignment: CDR1 SEHNR and CDR2 FQNEAQ (reference sequence). The CDR3 extends over 14 amino acids. V trimming: 6 bases; J trimming: 0 bases; junction bases outside the gene matches: 5. CDR3 nucleotides: TGTGCCAGCAGTAAGGGACAGAACTCCTACGAGCAGTACTTC. Protein product: CASSKGQNSYEQYF.

The chain couples TRBV5-1 to TRBJ2-2; D is perhaps TRBD2 (5 bases). Germline CDR1 SGHRS, CDR2 YFSETQ. This CDR3 contains 15 residues. V lost 0 bases to trimming and J lost 4 bases, with 10 bases between them. The CDR3 nucleotides read TGCGCCAGCAGCTTGGTGCTCGCGGGCACCGGGGAGCTGTTTTTT. This gives the protein CASSLVLAGTGELFF.

The V and J genes are TRBV30 and TRBJ2-3; 7 bases are shared with TRBD2. Germline trimming cut 4 bases from V and 1 base from J; bases unmatched to any gene: 11. Germline V gives CDR1 GTSNPN, CDR2 SVGIG (reference sequence). The CDR3 sequence is 16 residues long. The DNA of the CDR3 is TGTGCCTGGAAGTGGGGGGGACTTTTGGGCACAGATACGCAGTATTTT. Translating gives CAWKWGGLLGTDTQYF.

This chain links TRBV29-1 with TRBJ2-1, with 8 bases identical to TRBD2. The V segment lost 1 base and the J segment 15 bases; nucleotides outside the gene matches: 11. Germline V CDR1 and CDR2: SQVTM, ANQGSEA. The CDR3 loop spans 13 amino acids. CDR3 in DNA: TGCAGCGTTGAAGTGAATAGCGGGACCCTCATGTTCTTC. It encodes CSVEVNSGTLMFF.

The genes are TRBV19 and TRBJ1-1, with TRBD1 as a possible D gene (6 bases). The ends were cut back, 5 bases at V and 6 bases at J, with 13 bases in the middle. The CDR3 length is 13 residues. Germline-derived CDR1 and CDR2 are LNHDA and SQIVND (reference sequence). CDR3 sequence (DNA): TGTGCCAGTAGTCTACTCAGGGGCCCTGAAGCTTTCTTT. This gives the protein CASSLLRGPEAFF.